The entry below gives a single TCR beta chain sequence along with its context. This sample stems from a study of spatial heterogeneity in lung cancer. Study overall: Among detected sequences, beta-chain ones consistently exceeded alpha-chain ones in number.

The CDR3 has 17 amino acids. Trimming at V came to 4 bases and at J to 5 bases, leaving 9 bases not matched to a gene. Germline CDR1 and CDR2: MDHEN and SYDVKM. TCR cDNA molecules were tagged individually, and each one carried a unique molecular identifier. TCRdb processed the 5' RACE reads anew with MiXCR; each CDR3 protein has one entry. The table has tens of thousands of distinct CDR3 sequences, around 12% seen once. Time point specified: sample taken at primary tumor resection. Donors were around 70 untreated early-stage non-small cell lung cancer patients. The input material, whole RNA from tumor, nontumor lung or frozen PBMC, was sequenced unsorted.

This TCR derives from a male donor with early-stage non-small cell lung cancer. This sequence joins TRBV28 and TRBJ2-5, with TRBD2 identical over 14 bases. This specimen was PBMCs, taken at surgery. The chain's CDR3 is CASSSPGTSGSWETQYF. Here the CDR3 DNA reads TGTGCCAGCAGTTCCCCCGGGACTAGCGGGAGTTGGGAGACCCAGTACTTC.